This T cell receptor beta chain is drawn from a study of Ad26.COV2.S vaccination and SARS-CoV-2 variants. Across the study: Sample donor was a member of the COV1001 Ad26.COV2.S trial arm.

With regard to this clone: No antigen is known for it.

Overall study findings and caveats: Vaccine recipients showed a spike-specific TCR breadth that was higher than in placebo recipients.

The CDR3 is 17 amino acids. J was trimmed by 3 bases and V by 3 bases; bases with no gene match: 15. The V gene's germline CDR1 is SGHDT and CDR2 YYEEEE. The method was immunoSEQ multiplex PCR; TCRdb's version includes in-frame clones alone and lacks a portion of them. The sample consists of some 320,000 clones, roughly 86% of them appearing once. Documented treatment: around 19 received Ad26.COV2.S at low or high dose, single or two shots; several received placebo; per-sample allocation not given. Vaccine and placebo recipients were sampled on day 63 after the first injection. The V gene is TRBV5-6, the J gene TRBJ2-7, with 7 bases matching TRBD1. This sequence originates from a person between 18 and 65 years old who received the Ad26.COV2.S COVID-19 vaccine or a placebo. The sample was peripheral blood, taken in a trial of Ad26.COV2.S vaccine versus placebo. CDR3: CASSSKGTVDRYYEQYF. CDR3 coding DNA: TGTGCCAGCAGCTCAAAAGGGACAGTAGACAGGTACTACGAGCAGTACTTC.